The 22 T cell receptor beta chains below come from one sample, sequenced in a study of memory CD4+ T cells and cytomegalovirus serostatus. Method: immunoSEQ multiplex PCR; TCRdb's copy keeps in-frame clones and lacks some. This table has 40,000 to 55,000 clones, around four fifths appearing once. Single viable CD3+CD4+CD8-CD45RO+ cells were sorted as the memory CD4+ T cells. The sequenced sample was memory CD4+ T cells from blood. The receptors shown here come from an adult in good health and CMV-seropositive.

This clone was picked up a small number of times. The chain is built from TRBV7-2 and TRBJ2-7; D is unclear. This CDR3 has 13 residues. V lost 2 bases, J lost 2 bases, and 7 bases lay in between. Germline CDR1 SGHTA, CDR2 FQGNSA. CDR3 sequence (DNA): TGTGCCAGCAGCTTAAGGCGGACCTACGAGCAGTACTTC. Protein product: CASSLRRTYEQYF.

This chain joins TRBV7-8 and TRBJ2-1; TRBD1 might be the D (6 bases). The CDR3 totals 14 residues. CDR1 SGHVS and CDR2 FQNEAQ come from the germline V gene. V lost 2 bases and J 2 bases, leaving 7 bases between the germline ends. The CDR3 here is CASSLRDTYNEQFF. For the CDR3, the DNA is TGTGCCAGCAGCTTAAGGGACACCTACAATGAGCAGTTCTTC.

The chain's CDR3 is CASSKGLYIEQYF. The CDR3 DNA follows: TGTGCCAGCAGTAAGGGACTATACATCGAGCAGTACTTC. The rearrangement links TRBV2 to TRBJ2-7; 7 bases line up with TRBD2. J gave up 6 bases and V 5 bases, and 7 bases lay outside the gene matches. The CDR3 has 13 amino acids. The V gene's germline CDR1 is SNHLY and CDR2 FYNNEI.

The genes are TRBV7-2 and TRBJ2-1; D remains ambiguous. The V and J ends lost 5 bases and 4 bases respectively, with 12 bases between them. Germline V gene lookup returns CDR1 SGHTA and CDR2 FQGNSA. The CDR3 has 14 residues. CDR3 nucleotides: TGTGCCAGCAGCCCATCCCCTATATACAATGAGCAGTTCTTC. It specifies CASSPSPIYNEQFF.

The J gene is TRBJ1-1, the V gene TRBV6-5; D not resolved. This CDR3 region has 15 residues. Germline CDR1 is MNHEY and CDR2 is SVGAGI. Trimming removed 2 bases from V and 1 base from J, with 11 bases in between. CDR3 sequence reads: CASSYAVDENTEAFF. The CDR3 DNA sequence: TGTGCCAGCAGTTACGCGGTGGATGAGAACACTGAAGCTTTCTTT.

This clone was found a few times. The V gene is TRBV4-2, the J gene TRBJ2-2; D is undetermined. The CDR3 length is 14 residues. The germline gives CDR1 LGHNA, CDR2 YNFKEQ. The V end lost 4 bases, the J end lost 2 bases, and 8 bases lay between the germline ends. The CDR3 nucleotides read TGTGCCAGCAGCCCCCATACAAACACCGGGGAGCTGTTTTTT. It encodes CASSPHTNTGELFF.

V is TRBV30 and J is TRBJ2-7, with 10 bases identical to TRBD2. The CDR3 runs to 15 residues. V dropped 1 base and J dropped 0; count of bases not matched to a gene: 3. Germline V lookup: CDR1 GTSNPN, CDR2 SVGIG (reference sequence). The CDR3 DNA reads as TGTGCCTGGAGTGGGACTAGCGGAAGCTCCTACGAGCAGTACTTC. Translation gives CAWSGTSGSSYEQYF. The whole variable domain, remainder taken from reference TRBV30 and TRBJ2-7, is SQTIHQWPATLVQPVGSPLSLECTVEGTSNPNLYWYRQAAGRGLQLLFYSVGIGQISSEVPQNLSASRPQDRQFILSSKKLLLSDSGFYLCAWSGTSGSSYEQYFGPGTRLTVT.

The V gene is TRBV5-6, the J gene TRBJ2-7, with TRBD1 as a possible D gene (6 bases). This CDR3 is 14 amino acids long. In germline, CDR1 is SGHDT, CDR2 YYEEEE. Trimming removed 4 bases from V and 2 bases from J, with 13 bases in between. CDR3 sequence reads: CASSPIDRTYEQYF. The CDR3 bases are TGTGCCAGCAGCCCCATTGACAGGACCTACGAGCAGTACTTC.

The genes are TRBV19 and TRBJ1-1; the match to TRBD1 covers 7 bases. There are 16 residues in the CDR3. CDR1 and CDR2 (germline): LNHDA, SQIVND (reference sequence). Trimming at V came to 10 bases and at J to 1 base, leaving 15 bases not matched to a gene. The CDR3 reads CATKPGGRKTNTEAFF. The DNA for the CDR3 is TGTGCCACTAAACCAGGGGGACGGAAAACGAACACTGAAGCTTTCTTT.

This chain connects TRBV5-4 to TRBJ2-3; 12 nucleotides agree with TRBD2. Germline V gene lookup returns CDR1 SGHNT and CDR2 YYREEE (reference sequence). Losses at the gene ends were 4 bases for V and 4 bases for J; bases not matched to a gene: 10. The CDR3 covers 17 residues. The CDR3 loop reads CASSLPSSGRAADTQYF. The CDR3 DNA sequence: TGTGCCAGCAGCCTCCCATCTAGCGGGAGGGCCGCAGATACGCAGTATTTT.

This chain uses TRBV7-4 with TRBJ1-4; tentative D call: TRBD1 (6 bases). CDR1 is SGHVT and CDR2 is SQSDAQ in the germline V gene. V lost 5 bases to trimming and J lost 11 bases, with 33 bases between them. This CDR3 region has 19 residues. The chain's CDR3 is CASSHKLSRGRGLWVKLFF. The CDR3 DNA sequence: TGTGCCAGCAGCCATAAACTAAGCAGGGGACGGGGCCTTTGGGTGAAACTGTTTTTT.

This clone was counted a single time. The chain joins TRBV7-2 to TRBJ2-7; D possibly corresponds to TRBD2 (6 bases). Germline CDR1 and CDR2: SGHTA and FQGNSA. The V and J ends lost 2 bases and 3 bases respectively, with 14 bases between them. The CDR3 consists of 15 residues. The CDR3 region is CASSLWVMEGYEQYF. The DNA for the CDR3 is TGTGCCAGCAGCTTATGGGTTATGGAGGGCTACGAGCAGTACTTC.

The chain's CDR3 is CASKPGREYQETQYF. DNA of the CDR3: TGTGCCAGCAAGCCGGGTCGGGAGTACCAAGAGACCCAGTACTTC. The chain has TRBV28 and TRBJ2-5, with D maybe TRBD2 (6 bases). V lost 7 bases to trimming and J lost 0 bases, with 15 bases between them. Germline CDR1 and CDR2: MDHEN and SYDVKM. CDR3 length equals 15 residues.

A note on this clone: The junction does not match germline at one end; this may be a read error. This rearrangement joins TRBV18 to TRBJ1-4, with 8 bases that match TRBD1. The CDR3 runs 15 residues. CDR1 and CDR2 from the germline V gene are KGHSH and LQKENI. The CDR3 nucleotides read TGTGTCAGCTCACACGACAGGGGCCCTAATGAAAAACTGTTTTTT. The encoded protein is CVSSHDRGPNEKLFF.

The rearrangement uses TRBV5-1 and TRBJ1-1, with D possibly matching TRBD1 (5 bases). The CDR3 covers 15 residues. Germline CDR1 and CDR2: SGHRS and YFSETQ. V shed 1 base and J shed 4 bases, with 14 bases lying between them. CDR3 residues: CASSLPPGPVTEAFF. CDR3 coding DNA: TGCGCCAGCAGCTTGCCCCCGGGGCCCGTCACTGAAGCTTTCTTT.

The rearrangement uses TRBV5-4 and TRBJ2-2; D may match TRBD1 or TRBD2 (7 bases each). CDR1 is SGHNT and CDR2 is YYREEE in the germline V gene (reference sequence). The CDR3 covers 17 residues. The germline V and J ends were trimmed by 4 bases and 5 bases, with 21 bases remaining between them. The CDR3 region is CASSPGGAGVVTGELFF. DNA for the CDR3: TGTGCCAGCAGCCCAGGGGGGGCGGGAGTGGTAACCGGGGAGCTGTTTTTT.

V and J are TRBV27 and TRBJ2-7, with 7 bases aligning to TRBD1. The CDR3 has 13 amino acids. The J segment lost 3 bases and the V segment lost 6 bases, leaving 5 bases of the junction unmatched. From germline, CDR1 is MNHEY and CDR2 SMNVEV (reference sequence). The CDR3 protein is CASSDRALYEQYF. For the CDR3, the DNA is TGTGCCAGCAGCGACAGGGCCCTCTACGAGCAGTACTTC.

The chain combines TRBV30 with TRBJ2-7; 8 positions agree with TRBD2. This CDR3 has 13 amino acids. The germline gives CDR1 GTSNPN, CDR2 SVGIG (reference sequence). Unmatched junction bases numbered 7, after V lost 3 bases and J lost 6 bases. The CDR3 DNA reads TGTGCCTGGAGACCGGGACTAGAGCGCGAGCAGTACTTC. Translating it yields CAWRPGLEREQYF.

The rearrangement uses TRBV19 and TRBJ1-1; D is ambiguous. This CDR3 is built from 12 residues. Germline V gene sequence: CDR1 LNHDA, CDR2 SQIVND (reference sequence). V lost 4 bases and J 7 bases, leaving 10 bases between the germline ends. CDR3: CASSTRRSEAFF. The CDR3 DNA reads TGTGCCAGTAGTACTCGACGGAGTGAAGCTTTCTTT.

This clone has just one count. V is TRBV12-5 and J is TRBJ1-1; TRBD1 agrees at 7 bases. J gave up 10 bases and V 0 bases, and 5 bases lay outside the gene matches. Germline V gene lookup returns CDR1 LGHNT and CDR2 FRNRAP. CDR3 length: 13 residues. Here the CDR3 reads CASGLVSQGPAFF. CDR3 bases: TGTGCTAGTGGTTTGGTATCACAGGGGCCAGCTTTCTTT.

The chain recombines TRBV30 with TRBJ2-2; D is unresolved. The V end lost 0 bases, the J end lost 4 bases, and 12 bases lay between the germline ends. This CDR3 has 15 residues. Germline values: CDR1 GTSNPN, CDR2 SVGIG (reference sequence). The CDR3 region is CAWSVTGLSTGELFF. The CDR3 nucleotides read TGTGCCTGGAGTGTGACGGGCCTTAGCACCGGGGAGCTGTTTTTT.

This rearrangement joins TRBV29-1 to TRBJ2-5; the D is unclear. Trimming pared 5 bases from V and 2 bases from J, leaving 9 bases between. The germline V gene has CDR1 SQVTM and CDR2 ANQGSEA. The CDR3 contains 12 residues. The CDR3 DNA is TGCAGCGTTTTGGGCCTACAAGAGACCCAGTACTTC. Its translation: CSVLGLQETQYF.